The 26 T cell receptor beta chains below were found in one sample sequenced in a study of early T cells in non-severe SARS-CoV-2 infection. In TCRdb, the 5' RACE reads were re-called with MiXCR into one record per CDR3 protein. Among 25,000 to 30,000 distinct CDR3 sequences, less than 10% were seen once, and the ten largest hold roughly an eighth. The sample taken for sequencing was whole blood. The receptor source for this set is an adult who was a healthcare worker with PCR-confirmed SARS-CoV-2 infection or an uninfected control (not recorded which).

This clonotype was recorded a few times. This chain uses TRBV4-2 with TRBJ2-5, with a weak D call TRBD2 (6 bases). The CDR3 length is 15 residues. Germline-derived CDR1 and CDR2 are LGHNA and YNFKEQ. The V end lost 0 bases, the J end lost 4 bases, and 12 bases lay between the germline ends. CDR3 coding DNA: TGTGCCAGCAGCCAAGAGGCGGGGAAGGGAGAGACCCAGTACTTC. Amino acids: CASSQEAGKGETQYF.

This clonotype was seen only a few times. The V and J genes are TRBV2 and TRBJ1-2; no definite D call. The ends were cut back, 2 bases at V and 8 bases at J, with 15 bases in the middle. CDR1 and CDR2 (germline): SNHLY, FYNNEI. CDR3 length equals 14 residues. This chain's CDR3 is CASSEISGVRGYTF. CDR3 coding DNA: TGTGCCAGCAGTGAAATCTCAGGTGTGAGGGGCTACACCTTC.

This rearrangement joins TRBV6-5 to TRBJ1-2; a possible D gene is TRBD1 (5 bases). Trimming removed 0 bases from V and 2 bases from J, with 13 bases in between. Germline CDR1 is MNHEY and CDR2 is SVGAGI. The CDR3 has 16 amino acids. CDR3 residues: CASSYSGTRGNYGYTF. CDR3 DNA sequence: TGTGCCAGCAGTTACTCCGGGACCCGGGGGAACTATGGCTACACCTTC.

This clonotype appeared many times. The chain combines TRBV7-6 with TRBJ1-2; the D gene is possibly TRBD1 (5 bases). Germline CDR1 reads SGHVS; CDR2 reads FNYEAQ. The CDR3 totals 13 residues. V lost 0 bases to trimming and J lost 8 bases, with 10 bases between them. DNA of the CDR3: TGTGCCAGCAGCTTAGCCGAGGGGAGAGGCTACACCTTC. Its protein is CASSLAEGRGYTF.

The sample holds many counts of this clonotype. The J gene is TRBJ1-5, the V gene TRBV19; no clear D. CDR3 length equals 13 residues. V lost 8 bases, J lost 4 bases, and 12 bases lay in between. CDR1 and CDR2 (germline): LNHDA, SQIVND (reference sequence). The CDR3 here is CASQSYRNQPQHF. The DNA of the CDR3 is TGTGCCAGTCAATCATACAGAAATCAGCCCCAGCATTTT.

This clonotype was observed many times. V usage is TRBV7-2 and J usage is TRBJ2-5; D not certain. Germline V CDR1 and CDR2: SGHTA, FQGNSA. The V end lost 1 base, the J end lost 5 bases, and 14 bases lay between the germline ends. The CDR3 has 15 residues. CDR3 DNA sequence: TGTGCCAGCAGCTTAGGATGGGCAGTCCGGGAGACCCAGTACTTC. It encodes CASSLGWAVRETQYF.

The sample holds many counts of this clonotype. The rearrangement uses TRBV7-9 and TRBJ2-7; 8 positions agree with TRBD1. The V and J ends lost 5 bases and 4 bases, in that order; junction bases with no gene match: 10. Germline V gene data show CDR1 as SEHNR and CDR2 as FQNEAQ (reference sequence). The CDR3 is 15 residues long. This CDR3 reads CASSPPGQVLYEQYF. CDR3 in DNA: TGTGCCAGCAGCCCGCCGGGACAGGTCCTATACGAGCAGTACTTC.

This clonotype was observed many times. The chain is built from TRBV5-1 and TRBJ2-5; D might be TRBD1 or TRBD2, each matching 6 bases. This CDR3 comprises 16 residues. Germline V CDR1 and CDR2: SGHRS, YFSETQ. Trimming removed 1 base from V and 3 bases from J, with 16 bases in between. CDR3 amino acids: CASSLWGRGQEETQYF. CDR3 nucleotides: TGCGCCAGCAGCTTGTGGGGCCGGGGGCAGGAAGAGACCCAGTACTTC.

This clonotype was seen at least ten times. V gene TRBV5-4 combines with J gene TRBJ2-1; D might be TRBD2 (5 bases). Deletions cut 0 bases from V and 2 bases from J, with 15 bases between. The CDR3 loop spans 17 amino acids. Germline V CDR1 and CDR2: SGHNT, YYREEE (reference sequence). The CDR3 bases are TGTGCCAGCAGCTTGGGTTTGAGCGGAGGCACCTACAATGAGCAGTTCTTC. It is translated as CASSLGLSGGTYNEQFF.

The chain has TRBV20-1 and TRBJ1-2; D is uncertain. This CDR3 is built from 11 residues. The germline V gene encodes CDR1 DFQATT and CDR2 SNEGSKA (reference sequence). The chain's CDR3 is CTARVDYGYTF. The DNA of the CDR3 is TGCACCGCGCGGGTGGACTATGGCTACACCTTC.

This clonotype was counted at least ten times. The chain links TRBV29-1 to TRBJ2-1; perhaps TRBD2 as D (5 bases). The CDR3 runs 12 residues. V was pared by 8 bases and J by 9 bases, with 17 bases between. CDR1 and CDR2 from the germline V gene are SQVTM and ANQGSEA. CDR3 amino acids: CSTLLVRGEQFF. CDR3 bases: TGCAGCACCTTACTAGTTCGCGGTGAGCAGTTCTTC.

This clonotype was seen many times. V is TRBV7-6 and J is TRBJ2-7; D may be TRBD2 (6 bases). V lost 3 bases to trimming and J lost 4 bases, with 10 bases between them. CDR1 and CDR2 from the germline V gene are SGHVS and FNYEAQ. The CDR3 has 13 amino acids. CDR3 coding DNA: TGTGCCAGCAGCTTGGGGGGACGGTACGAGCAGTACTTC. Residues: CASSLGGRYEQYF.

This clonotype was seen more than once but under ten times. This chain joins TRBV5-1 and TRBJ1-6; the match to TRBD1 covers 9 bases. The junction had 5 bases not matched to a gene; V was cut back by 4 bases and J by 0 bases. Germline V gives CDR1 SGHRS, CDR2 YFSETQ. This CDR3 spans 17 amino acids. The CDR3 here is CASSNRQGGSYNSPLHF. The DNA of the CDR3 is TGCGCCAGCAGCAATAGACAGGGGGGCTCCTATAATTCACCCCTCCACTTT.

This clonotype was seen ten or more times. Its ends do not fully match the called genes, so a read error is possible. This rearrangement joins TRBV7-7 to TRBJ2-2, with D possibly matching TRBD1 (7 bases). The CDR3 is made up of 15 amino acids. Looked up from germline, CDR1 is SSHAT and CDR2 is FNYEAQ (reference sequence). The CDR3 region has the DNA TGTGCTAGCAGCTTAGCGACAGGGAGGACCGGGGAGCTGTTTTTT. This encodes CASSLATGRTGELFF.

This clonotype was seen repeatedly, ten times or more. V gene TRBV20-1 combines with J gene TRBJ2-1; D gene unclear. Germline assignment: CDR1 DFQATT and CDR2 SNEGSKA (reference sequence). V was cut by 4 bases and J by 2 bases, with 6 bases left in between. The length of the CDR3 is 12 residues. Here the CDR3 reads CSAIRTYNEQFF. The CDR3, as DNA: TGCAGTGCTATCCGGACCTACAATGAGCAGTTCTTC.

The J gene is TRBJ2-5, the V gene TRBV9; TRBD1 is a possible D gene (5 bases). From germline, CDR1 is SGDLS and CDR2 YYNGEE. The V end lost 3 bases, the J end lost 4 bases, and 10 bases lay between the germline ends. CDR3 length: 13 residues. The CDR3 nucleotides read TGTGCCAGCAGCGCCCGACAGCTAGAGACCCAGTACTTC. It is translated as CASSARQLETQYF.

This clonotype was seen many times. The chain is built from TRBV29-1 and TRBJ2-1; tentative D call: TRBD2 (6 bases). V shed 3 bases and J shed 6 bases, with 12 bases lying between them. The CDR3 consists of 13 residues. Germline lookup yields CDR1 SQVTM and CDR2 ANQGSEA. CDR3 sequence: CSVEGWEANEQFF. The CDR3 coding sequence is TGCAGCGTTGAGGGCTGGGAGGCCAATGAGCAGTTCTTC.

This clonotype was seen repeatedly, ten times or more. V gene TRBV19 combines with J gene TRBJ1-2, with unresolved D. Germline CDR1 reads LNHDA; CDR2 reads SQIVND (reference sequence). Trimming cost V 5 bases and J 2 bases, with 6 bases left between them. The CDR3 has 12 amino acids. CDR3 in DNA: TGTGCCAGTAGTTGGAGCAACTATGGCTACACCTTC. Amino acids: CASSWSNYGYTF.

The chain links TRBV3-1 to TRBJ2-7; D is uncertain. This CDR3 is built from 15 residues. Germline V gives CDR1 LGHDT, CDR2 YNNKEL (reference sequence). V shed 4 bases and J shed 4 bases, with 17 bases lying between them. DNA for the CDR3: TGTGCCAGCAGCCTCCGGCTACAGAGTACGTACGAGCAGTACTTC. Translating it yields CASSLRLQSTYEQYF.

This clonotype was seen more than once but under ten times. The chain recombines TRBV11-2 with TRBJ2-3; a weak D match, TRBD1 (6 bases). The V end lost 2 bases, the J end lost 2 bases, and 11 bases lay between the germline ends. The length of the CDR3 is 15 residues. Germline CDR1 SGHAT, CDR2 FQNNGV. The CDR3 nucleotides are TGTGCCAGCAGCTTAAGGGGGTCACCCACAGATACGCAGTATTTT. Its translation is CASSLRGSPTDTQYF.

Only a few counts were recorded for this clonotype. The gene calls are TRBV19 and TRBJ2-7; 8 bases map to TRBD2. Germline CDR1 and CDR2: LNHDA and SQIVND (reference sequence). This CDR3 spans 14 amino acids. V was clipped by 2 bases and J by 7 bases; unmatched bases: 7. CDR3 DNA sequence: TGTGCCAGTAGTATATTCGGGGGGGCAGAAGAGCAGTACTTC. Amino acid sequence: CASSIFGGAEEQYF.

This clonotype came up many times. The rearrangement joins TRBV30 to TRBJ1-1; TRBD1 is a possible D gene (5 bases). The CDR3 consists of 11 residues. Germline assignment: CDR1 GTSNPN and CDR2 SVGIG (reference sequence). V shed 3 bases and J shed 8 bases, with 10 bases lying between them. The CDR3 coding sequence is TGTGCCTGGAGGGACCGGGACGAAGCTTTCTTT. Amino acid sequence: CAWRDRDEAFF. Supplemented by reference TRBV30 and TRBJ1-1, the full variable domain reads SQTIHQWPATLVQPVGSPLSLECTVEGTSNPNLYWYRQAAGRGLQLLFYSVGIGQISSEVPQNLSASRPQDRQFILSSKKLLLSDSGFYLCAWRDRDEAFFGQGTRLTVV.

This clonotype was counted at least ten times. The chain uses TRBV7-2 and TRBJ1-5; D gene unclear. The CDR3 contains 16 residues. Germline V gene data show CDR1 as SGHTA and CDR2 as FQGNSA. Trimming took off 1 base at V and 1 base at J, with 11 bases between the two ends. The CDR3 nucleotides read TGTGCCAGCAGCTTAGGGATTTTAGGGAGCAATCAGCCCCAGCATTTT. This encodes CASSLGILGSNQPQHF.

The sample holds a few counts of this clonotype. This chain connects TRBV6-5 to TRBJ1-1; 9 bases are shared with TRBD1. The V gene end was trimmed by 2 bases and the J gene end by 1 base; junction bases not matched to a gene: 5. This CDR3 is 16 amino acids long. CDR1 is MNHEY, CDR2 SVGAGI, per germline. CDR3 in DNA: TGTGCCAGCAGTTACGCACAGGGGGCCGCGAACACTGAAGCTTTCTTT. Its protein is CASSYAQGAANTEAFF.

This clonotype came up many times. The chain combines TRBV11-2 with TRBJ2-6, with a possible D match to TRBD1 (6 bases). The ends were cut back, 1 base at V and 2 bases at J, with 9 bases in the middle. Germline V lookup: CDR1 SGHAT, CDR2 FQNNGV. The CDR3 consists of 16 residues. CDR3 nucleotides: TGTGCCAGCAGCTTAGCCCCAGGGGCTGGGGCCAACGTCCTGACTTTC. It is translated as CASSLAPGAGANVLTF.

This clonotype occurred many times. J is TRBJ1-1 and V is TRBV9; D not resolved. Per the germline V gene, CDR1 is SGDLS and CDR2 is YYNGEE. The CDR3 has 12 amino acids. The ends were cut back, 3 bases at V and 4 bases at J, with 7 bases in the middle. CDR3 region: CASSARTTEAFF. DNA of the CDR3: TGTGCCAGCAGCGCTCGAACCACTGAAGCTTTCTTT.